Each of the 4 T cell receptor beta chains below was sequenced from the same sample in a study of technical replicates of blood from a few donors. Using immunoSEQ multiplex PCR, the repertoire was profiled, and TCRdb retains in-frame clones only, with some absent. This sample has tens of thousands of clones, with about 98% found just once. Specimen: T cells isolated from PBMCs. The source is a human donor in good health.

The rearrangement links TRBV7-9 to TRBJ2-2; 12 bases line up with TRBD1. CDR3 length equals 16 residues. Trimming at V came to 5 bases and at J to 4 bases, leaving 5 bases not matched to a gene. Germline V gives CDR1 SEHNR, CDR2 FQNEAQ (reference sequence). In nucleotides, the CDR3 is TGTGCCAGCAGCCTGGGACAGGGGGCGACCACCGGGGAGCTGTTTTTT. Translating it yields CASSLGQGATTGELFF. Full variable domain (remainder filled in from reference TRBV7-9 and TRBJ2-2): DTGVSQNPRHKITKRGQNVTFRCDPISEHNRLYWYRQTLGQGPEFLTYFQNEAQLEKSRLLSDRFSAERPKGSFSTLEIQRTEQGDSAMYLCASSLGQGATTGELFFGEGSRLTVL.

This clone was recorded once. The chain has TRBV5-1 and TRBJ2-2; 8 nucleotides align to TRBD1. CDR3 length: 15 amino acids. Per the germline V gene, CDR1 is SGHRS and CDR2 is YFSETQ. The ends lost 5 bases at V and 1 base at J; junction bases unmatched: 4. The CDR3 loop reads CASRTGTGNTGELFF. The DNA of the CDR3 is TGCGCCAGCAGAACCGGGACAGGGAACACCGGGGAGCTGTTTTTT. The complete variable domain, with remaining parts taken from reference TRBV5-1 and TRBJ2-2, reads KAGVTQTPRYLIKTRGQQVTLSCSPISGHRSVSWYQQTPGQGLQFLFEYFSETQRNKGNFPGRFSGRQFSNSRSEMNVSTLELGDSALYLCASRTGTGNTGELFFGEGSRLTVL.

The J gene is TRBJ1-1, the V gene TRBV10-3; the D gene is possibly TRBD1 (6 bases). From germline, CDR1 is ENHRY and CDR2 SYGVKD. The CDR3 is made up of 13 amino acids. With 6 bases removed from V and 0 bases from J, the gap between germline ends came to 8 bases. CDR3 DNA sequence: TGTGCCATCAGAACAGGGATGAACACTGAAGCTTTCTTT. This sequence encodes CAIRTGMNTEAFF.

The rearrangement links TRBV7-8 to TRBJ2-7, with 8 bases fitting TRBD1. The CDR3 sequence is 14 residues long. Germline CDR1 SGHVS, CDR2 FQNEAQ. J lost 3 bases, V lost 7 bases, and 8 bases had no gene match. The CDR3 region has the DNA TGTGCCAGCACCCTAGGGACAGGAGTCTACGAGCAGTACTTC. It codes for CASTLGTGVYEQYF.